The T cell receptor beta chain under discussion was sequenced for a study of blood T cell repertoires in COVID-19. Assay: immunoSEQ multiplex PCR; the TCRdb copy retains only in-frame clones and omits some. Among 150,000 or so clones, roughly 89% were seen once, and the ten largest hold over 4.5%. The CDR3 is made up of 17 amino acids. V was clipped by 2 bases and J by 4 bases; unmatched bases: 11. The germline gives CDR1 LGHDT, CDR2 YNNKEL (reference sequence). The source material was peripheral blood. This clonotype was obtained from a human donor in a cohort sampled during active COVID-19. V is TRBV3-1 (or the pseudogene TRBV3-2) and J is TRBJ1-1; 9 bases are a match to TRBD1. The CDR3 sequence is CASSQFTTGQGITEAFF. As DNA, the CDR3 is TGTGCCAGCAGCCAATTCACGACCGGACAGGGGATCACTGAAGCTTTCTTT.